This TCR beta chain originates from a study of T cell responses to AZD1222 COVID-19 vaccine. Study outcomes and limitations: Researchers report vaccine-associated CD4 TCRs spanning spike, with dominance at 160-218 and 743-854. Close to half of all spike-specific TCRs reportedly target regions of the variants that are unmutated. Every sample of the repertoires postdated the peak T cell response.

Clones were sequenced by immunoSEQ multiplex PCR, and TCRdb holds only the in-frame ones, with some missing. This repertoire shows 50,000 to 60,000 clones, roughly three quarters found once; its top ten account for approximately 5.2%. This clone was found once. The antigen is undetermined. The CDR3 length is 13 residues. Between the trimmed V and J ends, which lost 2 bases and 5 bases, there was a span of 7 bases. Germline V lookup: CDR1 LGHDT, CDR2 YNNKEL (reference sequence). The source was peripheral blood, collected 28 days after the second AZD1222 dose. This clonotype originated in an adult who received the AZD1222 COVID-19 vaccine. The chain joins TRBV3-1 (or the pseudogene TRBV3-2) to TRBJ1-5, with D uncertain. The CDR3 sequence: CASSQRVDQPQHF. CDR3 coding DNA: TGTGCCAGCAGCCAACGGGTGGATCAGCCCCAGCATTTT.